Below are 29 T cell receptor beta chains sequenced from a single sample in a study of CD8 T cells in Susac syndrome. With random hexamers, reverse transcription was performed on 0.5 to 1 ug of RNA. MiXCR was run by TCRdb on the immunoSEQ multiplex PCR reads, yielding one entry per CDR3 protein. The sample shows about 120,000 distinct CDR3 sequences, about 94% of them seen only once. Material: CD8+ T cells from PBMCs. These TCRs come from a human donor with Susac syndrome.

The chain recombines TRBV20-1 with TRBJ2-7, with TRBD1 matching 10 bases. CDR1 is DFQATT and CDR2 is SNEGSKA in the germline V gene (reference sequence). The CDR3 totals 14 residues. The V gene end was trimmed by 4 bases and the J gene end by 4 bases; junction bases not matched to a gene: 7. For the CDR3, the DNA is TGCAGTGCTACCGGGACAGGGGTTACTTACGAGCAGTACTTC. Its protein product is CSATGTGVTYEQYF.

The V and J genes are TRBV9 and TRBJ1-1; no definite D call. V lost 0 bases, J lost 3 bases, and 6 bases lay in between. The V gene's germline CDR1 is SGDLS and CDR2 YYNGEE. This CDR3 spans 13 amino acids. The CDR3 protein is CASSVAGDTEAFF. The DNA of the CDR3 is TGTGCCAGCAGCGTAGCTGGCGACACTGAAGCTTTCTTT.

This chain uses TRBV20-1 with TRBJ1-2; 8 nucleotides line up with TRBD1. The CDR3 runs to 13 residues. With 6 bases clipped from V and 4 bases from J, the junction kept 7 bases outside the gene matches. Germline loops: CDR1 DFQATT, CDR2 SNEGSKA (reference sequence). The CDR3 spells CSALTGETYGYTF. CDR3 nucleotide sequence: TGCAGTGCCTTGACAGGGGAGACCTATGGCTACACCTTC.

The CDR3, as DNA: TGCAGTGCTAGATCCGGGACAGGGGATCTCAACGAGCAGTACTTC. Translation: CSARSGTGDLNEQYF. The J gene is TRBJ2-7, the V gene TRBV20-1; 10 nucleotides agree with TRBD1. Germline V gives CDR1 DFQATT, CDR2 SNEGSKA (reference sequence). The CDR3 sequence is 15 residues long. V was pared by 2 bases and J by 5 bases, with 9 bases of the junction left unmatched.

The gene calls are TRBV12-3 or TRBV12-4 and TRBJ2-1, with a possible D match to TRBD2 (5 bases). There are 16 residues in the CDR3. V lost 7 bases to trimming and J lost 8 bases, with 24 bases between them. CDR3 loop: CASMGVTQGIWDEQFF. In nucleotides, the CDR3 is TGTGCCAGCATGGGAGTCACTCAAGGTATTTGGGATGAGCAGTTCTTC.

This clonotype was detected a few times. V gene TRBV7-8 combines with J gene TRBJ1-1; a weak D match, TRBD1 (5 bases). This CDR3 region has 13 residues. Trimming removed 5 bases at V and 4 bases at J, with 11 bases between. Germline CDR1 reads SGHVS; CDR2 reads FQNEAQ. This CDR3 is CASSLGGSTEAFF. The CDR3 nucleotides read TGTGCCAGCAGCCTGGGGGGAAGCACTGAAGCTTTCTTT. The variable domain in full, completed from reference TRBV7-8 and TRBJ1-1, reads GAGVSQSPRYKVAKRGQDVALRCDPISGHVSLFWYQQALGQGPEFLTYFQNEAQLDKSGLPSDRFFAERPEGSVSTLKIQRTQQEDSAVYLCASSLGGSTEAFFGQGTRLTVV.

The rearrangement joins TRBV5-4 to TRBJ2-3; the D gene is possibly TRBD2 (6 bases). V lost 9 bases to trimming and J lost 1 base, with 15 bases between them. This CDR3 has 14 amino acids. Germline V gene sequence: CDR1 SGHNT, CDR2 YYREEE (reference sequence). The CDR3 spells CATAGPPRTDTQYF. CDR3 nucleotides: TGTGCCACCGCGGGACCGCCTCGCACAGATACGCAGTATTTT.

The chain has TRBV29-1 and TRBJ1-2, with D tentatively TRBD1 (6 bases). Germline assignment: CDR1 SQVTM and CDR2 ANQGSEA. The V end was cut by 7 bases, the J end by 3 bases, with 15 bases between. The CDR3 contains 13 residues. This CDR3 reads CSETGSGDYGYTF. As DNA, the CDR3 is TGCAGCGAAACAGGTTCAGGGGACTATGGCTACACCTTC.

The chain carries TRBV11-2 and TRBJ2-7, with unresolved D. CDR3 length: 12 amino acids. The ends were cut back, 2 bases at V and 2 bases at J, with 4 bases in the middle. Germline assignment: CDR1 SGHAT and CDR2 FQNNGV. CDR3 loop: CASSLLPYEQYF. In DNA form, the CDR3 reads TGTGCCAGCAGCTTACTTCCCTACGAGCAGTACTTC. Full variable domain (missing parts from reference TRBV11-2 and TRBJ2-7): EAGVAQSPRYKIIEKRQSVAFWCNPISGHATLYWYQQILGQGPKLLIQFQNNGVVDDSQLPKDRFSAERLKGVDSTLKIQPAKLEDSAVYLCASSLLPYEQYFGPGTRLTVT.

The J gene is TRBJ2-3, the V gene TRBV3-1, with D possibly being TRBD2 (6 bases). In germline, CDR1 is LGHDT, CDR2 YNNKEL (reference sequence). The CDR3 covers 14 residues. The ends were cut back, 7 bases at V and 5 bases at J, with 16 bases in the middle. Here the CDR3 DNA reads TGTGCCAGCACGACATCGACTAGTTTAGATACGCAGTATTTT. Residues: CASTTSTSLDTQYF.

The genes are TRBV3-1 and TRBJ2-5, with no clear D. In germline, CDR1 is LGHDT, CDR2 YNNKEL (reference sequence). The CDR3 has 15 residues. Trimming removed 0 bases at V and 3 bases at J, with 11 bases between. This CDR3 reads CASSQDSGSKETQYF. CDR3 coding DNA: TGTGCCAGCAGCCAAGATTCTGGCTCAAAAGAGACCCAGTACTTC.

This rearrangement joins TRBV9 to TRBJ2-3; D perhaps matches TRBD1 (5 bases). Germline CDR1 and CDR2: SGDLS and YYNGEE. This CDR3 contains 13 residues. The V end was cut by 4 bases, the J end by 6 bases, with 12 bases between. The CDR3 DNA follows: TGTGCCAGCAGCAGGGGCGCTTCCGATACGCAGTATTTT. This gives the protein CASSRGASDTQYF.

The chain recombines TRBV6-4 with TRBJ2-7, with 10 bases aligning to TRBD2. The CDR3 spans 16 residues. V was pared by 3 bases and J by 3 bases, with 8 bases of the junction left unmatched. Germline V gene data show CDR1 as MRHNA and CDR2 as SNTAGT. The CDR3 DNA reads as TGTGCCAGCAGTGAGCTAGCGGGGGCTGCCTTCTACGAGCAGTACTTC. Translation gives CASSELAGAAFYEQYF.

CDR3 protein: CASRAGLSNEQFF. The CDR3, as DNA: TGTGCCAGCAGGGCAGGGCTCTCGAATGAGCAGTTCTTC. The J gene is TRBJ2-1, the V gene TRBV27; D is possibly TRBD1 (5 bases). CDR1 and CDR2 from the germline V gene are MNHEY and SMNVEV (reference sequence). This CDR3 contains 13 residues. V was pared by 6 bases and J by 7 bases, with 13 bases between.

The V and J genes are TRBV18 and TRBJ2-7, with TRBD1 as a possible D gene (5 bases). Deletions cut 3 bases from V and 4 bases from J, with 10 bases between. Germline V gene sequence: CDR1 KGHSH, CDR2 LQKENI. The CDR3 spans 13 residues. CDR3 bases: TGTGCCAGCTCACCGACGACAGCGTACGAGCAGTACTTC. Translation: CASSPTTAYEQYF.

The chain is built from TRBV18 and TRBJ2-7, with D perhaps being TRBD1 or TRBD2 (5 bases each). The length of the CDR3 is 16 residues. V was clipped by 0 bases and J by 0 bases, with 12 bases between them. CDR1 and CDR2 (germline): KGHSH, LQKENI. The CDR3 DNA reads as TGTGCCAGCTCACCACCGGGACGGGTAGCCTCCTACGAGCAGTACTTC. The encoded protein is CASSPPGRVASYEQYF.

The chain links TRBV29-1 to TRBJ1-2; D gene unclear. Germline lookup yields CDR1 SQVTM and CDR2 ANQGSEA. V gave up 3 bases and J gave up 6 bases, with 11 bases separating them. This CDR3 spans 12 amino acids. The CDR3: CSVEGSEHGYTF. In DNA, the CDR3 is TGCAGCGTTGAGGGCAGTGAGCATGGCTACACCTTC.

The chain is built from TRBV6-5 and TRBJ1-2; perhaps TRBD1 as D (5 bases). CDR1 and CDR2 from the germline V gene are MNHEY and SVGAGI. Between the trimmed V and J ends, which lost 0 bases and 2 bases, there was a span of 13 bases. The CDR3 is 16 residues long. As DNA, the CDR3 is TGTGCCAGCAGTTACTCGACCCAGGGCGTGAACTATGGCTACACCTTC. Protein sequence: CASSYSTQGVNYGYTF.

CDR3 in DNA: TGTGCCAGCCATGACAGGGGCGTAGATGAGCAGTTCTTC. Amino acid sequence: CASHDRGVDEQFF. The rearrangement joins TRBV2 to TRBJ2-1, with 8 bases matching TRBD1. CDR1 and CDR2 from the germline V gene are SNHLY and FYNNEI. V gave up 8 bases and J gave up 8 bases; unmatched junction bases: 8. The CDR3 is 13 residues long.

The chain combines TRBV30 with TRBJ2-7; D possibly uses TRBD1 or TRBD2 (5 bases each). Germline CDR1 and CDR2: GTSNPN and SVGIG (reference sequence). The CDR3 covers 14 residues. The V and J ends lost 3 bases and 1 base respectively, with 13 bases between them. The CDR3 sequence is CAWRTGTESYEQYF. CDR3 coding DNA: TGTGCCTGGAGGACCGGGACCGAGTCCTACGAGCAGTACTTC.

This clonotype turned up a few times. The chain employs TRBV12-3 or TRBV12-4 and TRBJ2-6; tentative D call: TRBD2 (5 bases). The CDR3 consists of 13 residues. The V and J ends lost 6 bases and 4 bases respectively, with 7 bases between them. The CDR3 coding sequence is TGTGCCAGCAGCTCGGGGGGGGCCAACGTCCTGACTTTC. It yields the protein CASSSGGANVLTF.

V gene TRBV9 combines with J gene TRBJ2-5; D is perhaps TRBD1 or TRBD2 (5 bases each). V lost 4 bases and J lost 0, with 10 bases in between. The CDR3 is 14 amino acids. Germline lookup yields CDR1 SGDLS and CDR2 YYNGEE. The CDR3 here is CASSYRGDQETQYF. The CDR3 DNA follows: TGTGCCAGCAGCTACCGGGGCGACCAAGAGACCCAGTACTTC.

This clonotype was counted a single time. This chain connects TRBV29-1 to TRBJ2-5; 9 nucleotides align to TRBD1. The ends lost 5 bases at V and 5 bases at J; junction bases unmatched: 3. The CDR3 runs to 12 residues. Germline CDR1 is SQVTM and CDR2 is ANQGSEA. The CDR3 DNA sequence: TGCAGCGTTCCAGACAGGGGGGAGACCCAGTACTTC. Encoded protein: CSVPDRGETQYF. The full variable domain, with the rest looked up from reference TRBV29-1 and TRBJ2-5, is SAVISQKPSRDICQRGTSLTIQCQVDSQVTMMFWYRQQPGQSLTLIATANQGSEATYESGFVIDKFPISRPNLTFSTLTVSNMSPEDSSIYLCSVPDRGETQYFGPGTRLLVL.

The chain uses TRBV7-6 and TRBJ1-6, with TRBD1 matching 10 bases. Germline CDR1 is SGHVS and CDR2 is FNYEAQ. With 0 bases clipped from V and 6 bases from J, the junction kept 2 bases outside the gene matches. The CDR3 totals 16 residues. CDR3 nucleotide sequence: TGTGCCAGCAGCTTAGCCCGACAGGGGGCTAATTCACCCCTCCACTTT. Its translation is CASSLARQGANSPLHF.

The rearrangement joins TRBV7-9 to TRBJ2-3; a possible D gene is TRBD2 (6 bases). Trimming removed 7 bases at V and 4 bases at J, with 21 bases between. CDR1 SEHNR and CDR2 FQNEAQ come from the germline V gene (reference sequence). The CDR3 covers 16 residues. The CDR3 loop is CASIKISGTGPDTQYF. In nucleotides, the CDR3 is TGTGCCAGCATCAAAATCTCCGGGACTGGGCCAGATACGCAGTATTTT.

V is TRBV7-9 and J is TRBJ1-2; 8 bases agree with TRBD1. CDR3 length: 13 amino acids. Germline values: CDR1 SEHNR, CDR2 FQNEAQ (reference sequence). The trim removed 5 bases at V and 6 bases at J, leaving 5 bases unmatched. DNA of the CDR3: TGTGCCAGCAGCCCGACAGGGGTGAATGGCTACACCTTC. Encoded protein: CASSPTGVNGYTF.

J is TRBJ1-1 and V is TRBV9, with TRBD1 identical over 8 bases. Unmatched junction bases numbered 2, after V lost 3 bases and J lost 1 base. The CDR3 has 14 residues. Germline-derived CDR1 and CDR2 are SGDLS and YYNGEE. CDR3 region: CASSETGANTEAFF. CDR3 DNA: TGTGCCAGCAGCGAGACAGGGGCGAACACTGAAGCTTTCTTT.

V and J are TRBV4-2 and TRBJ2-3, with D tentatively TRBD2 (5 bases). Trimming removed 0 bases at V and 6 bases at J, with 19 bases between. This CDR3 has 17 amino acids. The germline V gene has CDR1 LGHNA and CDR2 YNFKEQ. CDR3 loop: CASSQDLDSGEPDTQYF. In nucleotides, the CDR3 is TGTGCCAGCAGCCAAGATCTTGACTCCGGGGAGCCGGATACGCAGTATTTT.

This chain uses TRBV9 with TRBJ1-4; 10 bases match TRBD1. The CDR3 length is 16 residues. CDR1 and CDR2 from the germline V gene are SGDLS and YYNGEE. V lost 2 bases and J lost 5; bases outside the gene matches: 6. The CDR3 sequence: CASSVATGQGNEKLFF. The CDR3, as DNA: TGTGCCAGCAGCGTGGCAACGGGACAGGGGAATGAAAAACTGTTTTTT.